Below, 22 T cell receptor beta chains from the same sample are listed, as sequenced in a study of regulatory T cells in long-lasting Graves disease. The time point was: newly diagnosed GD, antithyroid drugs for less than 3 months. From RNA extracted from PBMCs, the TCR library was made. In building TCR beta libraries, iRepertoire HTBI primers were used together with Arm-PCR of CDR3 regions. MiXCR, applied by TCRdb to the multiplex PCR reads, yields one record per CDR3 protein. This table holds 510,000 or so distinct CDR3 sequences, around 13% found once. This sample was also put to use in a study of T cells in Graves' hyperthyroidism and ophthalmopathy.

The sample here was peripheral blood mononuclear cells (PBMCs), taken at new diagnosis, from a patient treated with antithyroid drugs. Every receptor here comes from a woman under 40 with Graves disease.

This clonotype was seen at least ten times. The CDR3 loop is CSVGWGTGIMNTEAFF. In DNA, the CDR3 is TGCAGCGTTGGGTGGGGGACAGGGATCATGAACACTGAAGCTTTCTTT. The chain carries TRBV29-1 and TRBJ1-1; TRBD1 aligns across 9 bases. This CDR3 has 16 amino acids. Trimming at V came to 4 bases and at J to 0 bases, leaving 9 bases not matched to a gene. From germline, CDR1 is SQVTM and CDR2 ANQGSEA.

In this sample, this clonotype turned up many times. The gene calls are TRBV19 and TRBJ1-1; no clear D. Germline values: CDR1 LNHDA, CDR2 SQIVND (reference sequence). The V gene lost 7 bases and the J gene lost 4 bases, with 13 bases spanning the gap. There are 13 residues in the CDR3. The CDR3 bases are TGTGCCAGTATCCGCGGGTGGGGCACTGAAGCTTTCTTT. This encodes CASIRGWGTEAFF.

The chain is built from TRBV28 and TRBJ2-3; 8 nucleotides line up with TRBD2. The germline CDR1 and CDR2 sequences are MDHEN and SYDVKM. V trimming: 6 bases; J trimming: 0 bases; junction bases outside the gene matches: 2. The CDR3 has 14 residues. The CDR3 DNA reads TGTGCCAGCAGGCTAGCGGGTAGCACAGATACGCAGTATTTT. Amino acid sequence: CASRLAGSTDTQYF.

The chain joins TRBV18 to TRBJ2-7; 9 nucleotides agree with TRBD1. The ends lost 6 bases at V and 3 bases at J; junction bases unmatched: 6. There are 14 residues in the CDR3. CDR1 is KGHSH and CDR2 is LQKENI in the germline V gene. Here the CDR3 DNA reads TGTGCCAGCTCCACAGGGGGCGGGCACTACGAGCAGTACTTC. Amino acids: CASSTGGGHYEQYF. Combining the CDR3 with reference TRBV18 and TRBJ2-7 gives the whole variable domain NAGVMQNPRHLVRRRGQEARLRCSPMKGHSHVYWYRQLPEEGLKFMVYLQKENIIDESGMPKERFSAEFPKEGPSILRIQQVVRGDSAAYFCASSTGGGHYEQYFGPGTRLTVT.

This clonotype occurred a few times. The chain joins TRBV28 to TRBJ2-1; a possible D gene is TRBD2 (7 bases). The CDR3 contains 14 residues. Germline CDR1 and CDR2: MDHEN and SYDVKM. V gave up 5 bases and J gave up 10 bases, with 18 bases separating them. The CDR3 region is CASSATRGGREQFF. The CDR3 DNA is TGTGCCAGCAGTGCGACTAGGGGGGGAAGGGAGCAGTTCTTC.

This clonotype was recorded at least ten times. This chain connects TRBV7-9 to TRBJ1-2; tentative D call: TRBD1 (5 bases). CDR3 length: 14 amino acids. With 1 base removed from V and 6 bases from J, the gap between germline ends came to 12 bases. CDR1 SEHNR and CDR2 FQNEAQ come from the germline V gene (reference sequence). The CDR3, as DNA: TGTGCCAGCAGCTTAGTTTCCCAGGGCAATGGCTACACCTTC. Translated, it gives CASSLVSQGNGYTF.

V and J are TRBV29-1 and TRBJ2-1; perhaps TRBD1 as D (5 bases). Germline assignment: CDR1 SQVTM and CDR2 ANQGSEA. The CDR3 covers 14 residues. V lost 2 bases to trimming and J lost 2 bases, with 10 bases between them. This CDR3 is CSVENDRTYNEQFF. CDR3 DNA sequence: TGCAGCGTTGAAAATGACAGAACCTACAATGAGCAGTTCTTC.

This clonotype has ten or more counts. CDR3 loop: CSVARGLGNTEAFF. The CDR3 nucleotides read TGCAGCGTTGCCAGGGGGCTTGGGAACACTGAAGCTTTCTTT. The chain uses TRBV29-1 and TRBJ1-1, with 8 positions matching TRBD1. V shed 4 bases, J shed 1 base, and the junction held 5 bases outside the gene matches. Germline V gives CDR1 SQVTM, CDR2 ANQGSEA. CDR3 size: 14 residues.

This chain links TRBV27 with TRBJ2-7; perhaps D is TRBD1 or TRBD2 (5 bases each). Germline V gene lookup returns CDR1 MNHEY and CDR2 SMNVEV (reference sequence). This CDR3 spans 17 amino acids. V shed 4 bases and J shed 2 bases, with 21 bases lying between them. CDR3 protein: CASSSLSLGTKTYEQYF. CDR3 bases: TGTGCCAGCAGTTCCCTCTCCTTGGGGACGAAAACCTACGAGCAGTACTTC.

This clonotype has a handful of counts. The chain joins TRBV27 to TRBJ1-1, with D maybe TRBD1 (5 bases). The CDR3 covers 15 residues. Germline V gene lookup returns CDR1 MNHEY and CDR2 SMNVEV (reference sequence). V lost 5 bases to trimming and J lost 1 base, with 14 bases between them. Here the CDR3 DNA reads TGTGCCAGCAGTAAGCCGGGACTGAAGAACACTGAAGCTTTCTTT. This translates into CASSKPGLKNTEAFF.

The chain is built from TRBV7-9 and TRBJ2-1, with 11 bases aligning to TRBD2. CDR3 size: 18 residues. The V segment lost 4 bases and the J segment 3 bases; nucleotides outside the gene matches: 11. CDR1 and CDR2 from the germline V gene are SEHNR and FQNEAQ (reference sequence). DNA for the CDR3: TGTGCCAGCAGCTCCCCGGCGACTAGCGGGGTGAACTACAATGAGCAGTTCTTC. Protein sequence: CASSSPATSGVNYNEQFF.

This clonotype was seen ten or more times. The rearrangement links TRBV7-9 to TRBJ2-5, with a possible D match to TRBD2 (5 bases). V lost 1 base, J lost 2 bases, and 8 bases lay in between. CDR1 and CDR2 from the germline V gene are SEHNR and FQNEAQ (reference sequence). The CDR3 length is 14 residues. The CDR3 DNA is TGTGCCAGCAGCTTAGGGACTTATCAAGAGACCCAGTACTTC. As protein: CASSLGTYQETQYF. The whole variable domain, filled in from reference TRBV7-9 and TRBJ2-5, reads DTGVSQNPRHKITKRGQNVTFRCDPISEHNRLYWYRQTLGQGPEFLTYFQNEAQLEKSRLLSDRFSAERPKGSFSTLEIQRTEQGDSAMYLCASSLGTYQETQYFGPGTRLLVL.

This clonotype was seen at least ten times. The V gene is TRBV6-1, the J gene TRBJ2-5, with 9 positions matching TRBD1. The CDR3 has 17 residues. V lost 6 bases and J lost 4; bases outside the gene matches: 15. Germline V gives CDR1 MNHNS, CDR2 SASEGT. As DNA, the CDR3 is TGTGCCAGCAGCGAGAAAGGGGACAGGGTCTATCGAGAGACCCAGTACTTC. Translating gives CASSEKGDRVYRETQYF.

This clonotype came up a few times. The chain recombines TRBV7-9 with TRBJ1-2, with unresolved D. Germline CDR1 and CDR2: SEHNR and FQNEAQ (reference sequence). Trimming removed 1 base from V and 4 bases from J, with 7 bases in between. The CDR3 consists of 13 residues. CDR3 sequence reads: CASSLDNLYGYTF. The DNA of the CDR3 is TGTGCCAGCAGCTTAGACAACCTCTATGGCTACACCTTC.

This rearrangement joins TRBV3-1 to TRBJ2-2, with 8 bases identical to TRBD2. CDR1 and CDR2 (germline): LGHDT, YNNKEL (reference sequence). With 3 bases clipped from V and 0 bases from J, the junction kept 3 bases outside the gene matches. The CDR3 spans 16 residues. Here the CDR3 reads CASSHTGLANTGELFF. CDR3 DNA sequence: TGTGCCAGCAGCCACACGGGACTAGCGAACACCGGGGAGCTGTTTTTT.

The genes are TRBV7-9 and TRBJ2-7, with D perhaps matching TRBD1 or TRBD2 (7 bases each). This CDR3 region has 16 residues. The V end lost 5 bases, the J end lost 2 bases, and 19 bases lay between the germline ends. Germline V CDR1 and CDR2: SEHNR, FQNEAQ (reference sequence). The CDR3 sequence is CASSPRRGRAPYEQYF. The CDR3 region has the DNA TGTGCCAGCAGCCCGCGCAGGGGGAGGGCCCCCTACGAGCAGTACTTC.

This clonotype appeared many times. This CDR3 reads CASSSVRGNEKLFF. As DNA, the CDR3 is TGTGCCAGCAGCTCAGTCCGGGGTAATGAAAAACTGTTTTTT. The chain is built from TRBV28 and TRBJ1-4; no clear D. CDR3 length: 14 amino acids. Trimming stripped 6 bases from V and 4 bases from J, with 12 bases between. Germline CDR1 reads MDHEN; CDR2 reads SYDVKM.

This clonotype appeared many times. CDR3: CASSFDRRTDTQYF. The CDR3 DNA follows: TGTGCCAGCAGTTTCGATCGCCGCACAGATACGCAGTATTTT. V is TRBV12-3 or TRBV12-4 and J is TRBJ2-3, with D unclear. The CDR3 contains 14 residues. The germline V and J ends were trimmed by 3 bases and 1 base, with 8 bases remaining between them.

The J gene is TRBJ2-1, the V gene TRBV29-1, with 10 bases lining up with TRBD2. The junction had 19 bases not matched to a gene; V was cut back by 6 bases and J by 8 bases. The germline gives CDR1 SQVTM, CDR2 ANQGSEA. The CDR3 runs 17 residues. CDR3 loop: CSVVPTASGSVYDEQFF. The CDR3 DNA sequence: TGCAGCGTAGTCCCCACGGCTAGCGGGAGTGTTTACGATGAGCAGTTCTTC.

This clonotype has at least ten counts. The rearrangement links TRBV7-9 to TRBJ2-1; 8 positions agree with TRBD2. V lost 1 base and J lost 5; bases outside the gene matches: 4. This CDR3 spans 15 amino acids. Germline lookup yields CDR1 SEHNR and CDR2 FQNEAQ (reference sequence). CDR3 bases: TGTGCCAGCAGCTTAGTCACGGGAGGGGACAATGAGCAGTTCTTC. This translates into CASSLVTGGDNEQFF. Combining the CDR3 with reference TRBV7-9 and TRBJ2-1 gives the whole variable domain DTGVSQNPRHKITKRGQNVTFRCDPISEHNRLYWYRQTLGQGPEFLTYFQNEAQLEKSRLLSDRFSAERPKGSFSTLEIQRTEQGDSAMYLCASSLVTGGDNEQFFGPGTRLTVL.

This clonotype was detected ten times or more. The chain links TRBV11-2 to TRBJ1-2, with a weak D call TRBD1 (5 bases). Germline V gene sequence: CDR1 SGHAT, CDR2 FQNNGV. CDR3 length equals 17 residues. V lost 5 bases and J 2 bases, leaving 21 bases between the germline ends. The CDR3 region is CASSPTVSRGRNYGYTF. The CDR3 DNA follows: TGTGCCAGCAGCCCCACCGTTAGCCGGGGGAGGAACTATGGCTACACCTTC.

This clonotype was observed a handful of times. This chain joins TRBV7-8 and TRBJ2-1; the D gene is possibly TRBD1 (6 bases). Looked up from germline, CDR1 is SGHVS and CDR2 is FQNEAQ. V was cut by 1 base and J by 8 bases, with 9 bases left in between. The CDR3 is made up of 13 amino acids. In nucleotides, the CDR3 is TGTGCCAGCAGCTTAGTACAGGGTTATGAGCAGTTCTTC. Translation: CASSLVQGYEQFF.